A single sample gave rise to the 17 T cell receptor beta chains below, sequenced in a study of shared clonotypes between healthy human individuals. Positively selected for CCR7, the CD45RO-negative cells used as naive CD8 cells excluded terminally differentiated effector memory CD45RA+ cells. The data were produced by immunoSEQ multiplex PCR, yet TCRdb's version contains in-frame clones alone and is incomplete. The sample shows more than 550,000 clones, roughly 94% of them seen only once. The sample taken for sequencing was naive CD8+ T cells sorted from blood. The source of these receptors is a man in his thirties or forties in good health.

This clone was detected once. The V call is TRBV5-4, the J call TRBJ1-5, with D unclear. Trimming pared 0 bases from V and 4 bases from J, leaving 8 bases between. Germline CDR1 reads SGHNT; CDR2 reads YYREEE (reference sequence). The CDR3 extends over 14 amino acids. CDR3 sequence: CASSLEGSNQPQHF. The CDR3 DNA reads as TGTGCCAGCAGCTTGGAGGGCTCAAATCAGCCCCAGCATTTT.

The chain recombines TRBV7-8 with TRBJ2-1; perhaps TRBD1 as D (6 bases). Germline lookup yields CDR1 SGHVS and CDR2 FQNEAQ. Trimming shortened V by 4 bases and J by 9 bases, and 10 bases separated the two germline ends. This CDR3 has 12 residues. CDR3 DNA sequence: TGTGCCAGCAGCTCCCGAGGGGGTGAGCAGTTCTTC. This codes for CASSSRGGEQFF.

The chain is built from TRBV2 and TRBJ2-7; D uncertain. CDR1 is SNHLY and CDR2 is FYNNEI in the germline V gene. The CDR3 runs 14 residues. The V end was cut by 0 bases, the J end by 3 bases, with 9 bases between. CDR3 sequence (DNA): TGTGCCAGCAGTGAAGCGAACAGCTACTACGAGCAGTACTTC. It translates to CASSEANSYYEQYF.

Only a few counts were recorded for this clone. This rearrangement joins TRBV19 to TRBJ1-5; D not certain. The V and J ends lost 5 bases and 5 bases respectively, with 10 bases between them. The CDR3 length is 13 residues. Germline V CDR1 and CDR2: LNHDA, SQIVND (reference sequence). The CDR3 loop is CASSFGYHQPQHF. For the CDR3, the DNA is TGTGCCAGTAGTTTCGGGTATCATCAGCCCCAGCATTTT.

As for this clone: This may arise from a read error, as a much more abundant clone is one base away. The same CDR3 is also encoded by other DNA sequences in this sample. The V gene is TRBV27, the J gene TRBJ2-7; D remains unclear. Germline V gene data show CDR1 as MNHEY and CDR2 as SMNVEV (reference sequence). V was pared by 4 bases and J by 2 bases, with 3 bases between. This CDR3 has 11 amino acids. The CDR3 sequence is CASSSAYEQYF. The CDR3 DNA follows: TGTGCCAGCAGTTCCGCCTACGAGCAGTACTTC.

The chain carries TRBV5-6 and TRBJ1-3; no definite D call. The germline CDR1 and CDR2 sequences are SGHDT and YYEEEE. V was trimmed by 0 bases and J by 13 bases, leaving 11 bases between them. The CDR3 length is 12 residues. DNA of the CDR3: TGTGCCAGCAGCTTGGGGGCGTATGAGATATATTTT. Translation: CASSLGAYEIYF.

Notes on this clone: Other DNA sequences in this sample translate to the same CDR3. The chain uses TRBV29-1 and TRBJ2-1, with 12 bases aligning to TRBD2. Germline V lookup: CDR1 SQVTM, CDR2 ANQGSEA. V shed 4 bases, J shed 8 bases, and the junction held 6 bases outside the gene matches. The CDR3 totals 14 residues. CDR3 amino acids: CSVVLAGGPYEQFF. The CDR3 DNA sequence: TGCAGCGTTGTTCTAGCGGGAGGGCCCTATGAGCAGTTCTTC.

The CDR3 sequence is CASRLRTKKDEQYF. In nucleotides, the CDR3 is TGTGCAAGTCGCCTACGGACCAAGAAAGACGAGCAGTACTTC. The chain employs TRBV12-2 and TRBJ2-7. TRBV12-2 constitutes a pseudogene. This CDR3 has 14 residues.

The genes are TRBV5-1 and TRBJ2-1; tentative D call: TRBD2 (5 bases). Between the trimmed V and J ends, which lost 2 bases and 6 bases, there was a span of 15 bases. The CDR3 runs 15 residues. Germline loops: CDR1 SGHRS, CDR2 YFSETQ. The CDR3 sequence: CASSFRGGFVNEQFF. The CDR3 DNA sequence: TGCGCCAGCAGCTTCCGGGGTGGGTTTGTCAATGAGCAGTTCTTC.

The J gene is TRBJ2-3, the V gene TRBV11-2; 7 nucleotides match TRBD2. The germline CDR1 and CDR2 sequences are SGHAT and FQNNGV. This CDR3 has 12 amino acids. With 5 bases clipped from V and 5 bases from J, the junction kept 1 base outside the gene matches. The CDR3 DNA follows: TGTGCCAGCAGCCCGGGGGGAGATACGCAGTATTTT. Its translation: CASSPGGDTQYF.

This chain links TRBV4-1 with TRBJ2-7; TRBD2 matches 9 bases. The CDR3 covers 16 residues. The germline V gene encodes CDR1 MGHRA and CDR2 YSYEKL. The V and J ends lost 3 bases and 6 bases, in that order; junction bases with no gene match: 12. Here the CDR3 reads CASSHQTGTSRAEQYF. In DNA form, the CDR3 reads TGCGCCAGCAGCCATCAGACCGGGACTAGCCGGGCCGAGCAGTACTTC.

This sequence joins TRBV13 and TRBJ2-1; possible D gene TRBD1, 6 bases. Germline lookup yields CDR1 PRHDT and CDR2 FYEKMQ (reference sequence). CDR3 size: 17 residues. Trimming removed 5 bases from V and 0 bases from J, with 17 bases in between. CDR3 bases: TGTGCCAGCAGCATAAACAGGGAAACGAACTCCTACAATGAGCAGTTCTTC. This encodes CASSINRETNSYNEQFF.

The chain carries TRBV27 and TRBJ2-3; D remains unclear. The germline V gene encodes CDR1 MNHEY and CDR2 SMNVEV (reference sequence). This CDR3 contains 17 residues. Trimming cost V 0 bases and J 6 bases, with 19 bases left between them. CDR3 region: CASSLSNPAIARDTQYF. CDR3 nucleotides: TGTGCCAGCAGTTTATCCAACCCCGCAATCGCGAGGGATACGCAGTATTTT.

V usage is TRBV29-1 and J usage is TRBJ2-2; D ambiguous. CDR1 is SQVTM, CDR2 ANQGSEA, per germline. V was clipped by 5 bases and J by 6 bases, with 22 bases between them. This CDR3 region has 16 residues. CDR3 nucleotides: TGCAGCGTTACCGGCCTGGACGGAGTGGCGTCCGGGGAGCTGTTTTTT. Encoded protein: CSVTGLDGVASGELFF.

The chain joins TRBV5-5 to TRBJ2-5; TRBD2 agrees at 9 bases. The J segment lost 4 bases and the V segment lost 2 bases, leaving 6 bases of the junction unmatched. There are 15 residues in the CDR3. Germline V gives CDR1 SGHKS, CDR2 YYEKEE (reference sequence). The CDR3 coding sequence is TGTGCCAGCAGCTTATTAGCGGGAGAGGGAGAGACCCAGTACTTC. Encoded protein: CASSLLAGEGETQYF.

V usage is TRBV29-1 and J usage is TRBJ2-3; no definite D call. Trimming took 7 bases from V and 0 from J, leaving 14 bases between them. The length of the CDR3 is 14 residues. The V gene's germline CDR1 is SQVTM and CDR2 ANQGSEA. This CDR3 reads CSGTKTSSTDTQYF. The CDR3 DNA reads as TGCAGCGGAACTAAGACTTCTAGCACAGATACGCAGTATTTT.

This sequence joins TRBV9 and TRBJ2-2, with TRBD2 as a possible D gene (6 bases). The germline V gene has CDR1 SGDLS and CDR2 YYNGEE. The V end lost 4 bases, the J end lost 0 bases, and 16 bases lay between the germline ends. CDR3 length: 17 residues. In DNA form, the CDR3 reads TGTGCCAGCAGCCCTTTCGCGGGGAACGCGAACACCGGGGAGCTGTTTTTT. The encoded protein is CASSPFAGNANTGELFF.